This T cell receptor (beta chain) was profiled in a study of human T cells and chemical hapten exposure. Study at large: An area of 2 cm by less than 2.5 cm on upper inner arm skin received 2% DPC for sensitization.

Time point noted: patch test 3, about 24 weeks after DPC sensitization. Sample treatment: therapeutic diphenylcyclopropenone sensitization with weekly scalp DPC. With respect to this clonotype: Antigen unknown.

One entry per CDR3 protein, called by TCRdb with MiXCR from the RACE reads. The repertoire holds some 89,000 distinct CDR3 sequences, with 25% to 30% as singletons. Germline CDR1 is LNHDA and CDR2 is SQIVND (reference sequence). The trim removed 8 bases at V and 2 bases at J, leaving 2 bases unmatched. This CDR3 has 14 amino acids. Notes on the study in general: No change in TCRs above 1 in 1000 frequency was produced by DPC sensitization.

The input for sequencing was whole blood, taken in connection with sensitization to the hapten diphenylcyclopropenone (DPC). This TCR came from a man aged 35-49 years with alopecia areata. Some clones in this sample may be carry-over from other donors' samples. The J gene is TRBJ2-2, the V gene TRBV19; 10 nucleotides agree with TRBD1. The CDR3 loop is CASGDRGNTGELFF. The CDR3 nucleotides are TGTGCCAGTGGGGACAGGGGCAACACCGGGGAGCTGTTTTTT.